The clone carrying this T cell receptor (beta chain) showed up many times. Its antigen remains unknown. The data derive from a study of CD8 T cells in ankylosing spondylitis. TCRdb re-analysed the 5' RACE reads in MiXCR, keeping a single row per CDR3 protein. This table holds 500,000 or so distinct CDR3 sequences, roughly 5% found once. The CDR3 runs to 14 residues. Germline V gene lookup returns CDR1 MRHNA and CDR2 SNTAGT. Losses at the gene ends were 3 bases for V and 2 bases for J; bases not matched to a gene: 2. The study's findings and limits: Significantly higher representation of disease-linked clones was reported for matched ankylosing spondylitis synovial fluid. The study identified a TCR beta motif of roughly eight highly homologous variants that appeared characteristic of ankylosing spondylitis blood.

This receptor was obtained from a male donor with ankylosing spondylitis. Material for sequencing was blood, either unsorted or a sorted T cell fraction (not recorded which). The chain carries TRBV6-4 and TRBJ2-3, with 7 nucleotides matching TRBD2. The DNA of the CDR3 is TGTGCCAGCAGTGAACTAGCGTTCACAGATACGCAGTATTTT. Translating it yields CASSELAFTDTQYF.